This TCR beta chain originates from a study of blood T cell repertoires in COVID-19 (dated by TCRdb to about 2020). Study-level background: Collaborator samples came from the United States, Italy and Spain and covered acute and convalescent phases of COVID-19. The material from the prospective study consisted of cDNA or gDNA derived from T cells, B-cell-depleted T cells, or PBMCs. Subjects who had been exposed to COVID-19, were actively infected with it, or had recovered from it provided the deeply sampled blood TCRbeta repertoires that made up the dataset. A freely available public database, intended as a resource for researchers studying the immune response to SARS-CoV-2, is where the repertoires were released. The samples were drawn from two sources: the first 160 participants of the ongoing ImmuneRACE study, and 1,000 to 1,500 subjects contributed by 6 global collaborators. Sample metadata almost always included a de-identified subject ID, COVID-19 status, age in years and sex. Where available, HLA class I and class II types were obtained from metadata supplied by the sample provider rather than from assay-based typing. The investigation overall reported the following: The amount of clinical and demographic metadata varied by source and participant and was provided uncurated.

Germline trimming amounts to 6 bases on V and 5 bases on J, with 4 as the count of junction bases outside the gene matches. The CDR3 has 14 amino acids, counting the end cysteine and phenylalanine. CDR3 DNA is the only sequence kept; it has 42 bases, read in frame from the first base. Taken from the germline V gene, the CDR1 and CDR2 loops are SGHTA and FQGTGA. TCRbeta CDR3 regions were amplified from genomic DNA by means of the immunoSEQ Assay, a bias-controlled multiplex PCR. In the authors' own workflow: Within the assay, amplification of reference gene primers was used to estimate how many nucleated cells each sample contained. To quantify the absolute abundance of each unique TCRbeta CDR3 rearrangement, sequence reads were collapsed and filtered. For each sample, productive Simpson clonality was calculated by taking the square root of Simpson's diversity index across productive rearrangements. This is the immuneACCESS table as TCRdb keeps it, with only in-frame sequences that have V and J called. A part of the clones is gone; compared with another copy, unresolved V genes explain less than half, and the rest is unexplained. V and J calls and clone size are as listed in that table; D and trimming were resolved from the DNA. The sample data list fewer than 450,000 clones, and less than 95% of these were observed just once. The ten top clones hold 0.55% to 0.75% of the sample.

In the prospective study, participants were about 18 to 90 years old, resided in about two dozen geographic areas of the United States, and were enrolled through a virtual design. Cohort assignment in the prospective study relied on participant-reported clinical history from a screening survey and a study questionnaire. Recovered participants in ImmuneRACE Cohort 3 were defined as having two consecutive negative NP/OP PCR tests, clearance from a healthcare professional, or resolution of symptoms. In the prospective study, mobile phlebotomists collected whole blood, serum and a nasopharyngeal or oropharyngeal swab from each participant. Prospective study participants could optionally give additional blood draws and questionnaires over a roughly 2-month period. Prospective study blood samples were shipped either frozen or at room temperature before DNA extraction. In its sample, this clone was seen once. The target of this receptor is not known. No much larger clone is present one base from it, and per-base qualities are unavailable.

The chain is made from TRBV7-3 and TRBJ2-3; the junction holds 11 bases that match TRBD2. The source of this sequence is a man aged 18 to 29 who had recovered from COVID-19. Sequencing input: PBMCs or T cells enriched from blood (not recorded which). DNA sequence: TGTGCCAGCAGGACTAGCGGGACTGGAGATACGCAGTATTTT. It specifies CASRTSGTGDTQYF.